The source of this TCR beta chain is a study of blood T cell repertoires in COVID-19. The overall study: Sample material is recorded as cDNA or gDNA derived from T cells, B-cell-depleted T cells, or PBMCs.

Germline V gene lookup returns CDR1 SGHKS and CDR2 YYEKEE (reference sequence). The CDR3 loop spans 14 amino acids. Between the trimmed V and J ends, which lost 0 bases and 3 bases, there was a span of 10 bases. Assay: immunoSEQ multiplex PCR; the TCRdb copy retains only in-frame clones and omits some. This repertoire shows about 90,000 clones, around 80% found once; its top ten account for around 7%. The receptor was derived from a man between 65 and 79 years old with acute or convalescent COVID-19. Sequencing was performed on peripheral blood. This chain links TRBV5-5 with TRBJ2-7, with D hard to call. In nucleotides, the CDR3 is TGTGCCAGCAGCTTGGGACAAACTCTCTACGAGCAGTACTTC. It yields the protein CASSLGQTLYEQYF.